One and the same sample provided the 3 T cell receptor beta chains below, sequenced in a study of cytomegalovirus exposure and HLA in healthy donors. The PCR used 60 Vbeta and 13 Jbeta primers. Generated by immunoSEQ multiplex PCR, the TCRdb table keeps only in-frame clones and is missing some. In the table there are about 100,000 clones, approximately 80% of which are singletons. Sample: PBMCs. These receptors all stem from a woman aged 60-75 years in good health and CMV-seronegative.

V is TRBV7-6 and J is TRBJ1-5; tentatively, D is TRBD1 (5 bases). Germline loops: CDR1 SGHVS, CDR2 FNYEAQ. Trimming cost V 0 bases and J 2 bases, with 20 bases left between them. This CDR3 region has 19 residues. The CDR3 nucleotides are TGTGCCAGCAGCTTAGCGCCGACAGCGACCTGGAGGGGCAATCAGCCCCAGCATTTT. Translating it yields CASSLAPTATWRGNQPQHF.

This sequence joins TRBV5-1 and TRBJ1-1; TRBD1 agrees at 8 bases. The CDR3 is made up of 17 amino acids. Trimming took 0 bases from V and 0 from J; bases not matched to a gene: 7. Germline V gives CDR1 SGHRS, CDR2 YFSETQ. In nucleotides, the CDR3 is TGCGCCAGCAGCTTGGCCGGGCAGGGGGCGGTGAACACTGAAGCTTTCTTT. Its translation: CASSLAGQGAVNTEAFF. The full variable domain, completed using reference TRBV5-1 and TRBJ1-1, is KAGVTQTPRYLIKTRGQQVTLSCSPISGHRSVSWYQQTPGQGLQFLFEYFSETQRNKGNFPGRFSGRQFSNSRSEMNVSTLELGDSALYLCASSLAGQGAVNTEAFFGQGTRLTVV.

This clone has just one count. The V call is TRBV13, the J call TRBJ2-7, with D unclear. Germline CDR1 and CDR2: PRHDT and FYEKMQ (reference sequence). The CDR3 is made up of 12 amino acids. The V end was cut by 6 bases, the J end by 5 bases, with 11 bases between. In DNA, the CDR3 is TGTGCCAGCAGGGCCTCTGGTAACGAGCAGTACTTC. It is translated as CASRASGNEQYF.